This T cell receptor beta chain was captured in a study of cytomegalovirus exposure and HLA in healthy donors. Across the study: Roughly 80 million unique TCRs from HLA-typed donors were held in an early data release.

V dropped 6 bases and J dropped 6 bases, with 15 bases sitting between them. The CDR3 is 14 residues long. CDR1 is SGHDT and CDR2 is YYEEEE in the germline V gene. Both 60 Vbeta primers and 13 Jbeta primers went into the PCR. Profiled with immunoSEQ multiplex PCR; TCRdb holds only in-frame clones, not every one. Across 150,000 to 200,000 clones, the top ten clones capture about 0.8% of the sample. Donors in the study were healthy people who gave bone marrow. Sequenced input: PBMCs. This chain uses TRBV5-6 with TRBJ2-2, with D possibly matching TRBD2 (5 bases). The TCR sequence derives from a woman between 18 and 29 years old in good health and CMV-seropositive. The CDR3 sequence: CASITWVGAGELFF. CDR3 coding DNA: TGTGCCAGCATTACTTGGGTCGGGGCCGGGGAGCTGTTTTTT.